These 11 T cell receptor beta chains share one sample of origin, sequenced in a study of T cells in Graves' hyperthyroidism and ophthalmopathy. There were TCR beta CDR3 regions amplified from RNA transcripts. Carried out on the TCR CDR3, a first-round RT-PCR used the HTBI primer set. TCRdb re-called the multiplex PCR reads with MiXCR, one entry per CDR3 protein. The table records fewer than 900,000 distinct CDR3 sequences, around 15% of them present only once. Input material: blood. All receptors come from a man aged 18 to 30 with Graves' hyperthyroidism.

This clonotype was found a few times. The V call is TRBV12-3 or TRBV12-4, the J call TRBJ2-1, with 7 bases that match TRBD2. The CDR3 consists of 12 residues. V shed 3 bases and J 15 bases; nucleotides not matched to a gene: 8. The CDR3 DNA sequence: TGTGCCAGCAGTTTCGTGGGCGGGAGACCGTTCTTC. It translates to CASSFVGGRPFF.

The table lists this clonotype with many counts. The chain combines TRBV7-9 with TRBJ2-3, with no clear D. CDR1 is SEHNR, CDR2 FQNEAQ, per germline (reference sequence). V lost 4 bases, J lost 0 bases, and 14 bases lay in between. This CDR3 spans 16 amino acids. CDR3 residues: CASSSIGQASTDTQYF. CDR3 DNA: TGTGCCAGCAGCTCTATTGGGCAAGCTAGCACAGATACGCAGTATTTT.

The table lists this clonotype with a few counts. V and J are TRBV24-1 and TRBJ2-7; D is uncertain. V lost 2 bases to trimming and J lost 7 bases, with 11 bases between them. The CDR3 contains 13 residues. Germline CDR1 and CDR2: KGHDR and SFDVKD. The CDR3 protein is CATSDYSTPEQYF. Here the CDR3 DNA reads TGTGCCACCAGTGATTACAGCACCCCGGAGCAGTACTTC.

Ten or more counts support this clonotype. V usage is TRBV2 and J usage is TRBJ2-5; TRBD1 matches 9 bases. V was clipped by 6 bases and J by 2 bases; unmatched bases: 7. Germline V gene data show CDR1 as SNHLY and CDR2 as FYNNEI. The CDR3 runs to 15 residues. In nucleotides, the CDR3 is TGTGCCAGCAGATCGGACAGGGGAGGGCAAGAGACCCAGTACTTC. It translates to CASRSDRGGQETQYF.

This clonotype was detected ten times or more. This chain joins TRBV27 and TRBJ2-1, with D maybe TRBD1 (6 bases). Germline V CDR1 and CDR2: MNHEY, SMNVEV (reference sequence). V shed 9 bases and J shed 6 bases, with 15 bases lying between them. CDR3 length: 13 residues. The DNA for the CDR3 is TGTGCCAGTACACAGGGTTCTGGCAATGAGCAGTTCTTC. It codes for CASTQGSGNEQFF.

This sequence joins TRBV10-3 and TRBJ2-7; D possibly matches TRBD1 or TRBD2 (5 bases each). Trimming took 2 bases from V and 3 from J, leaving 17 bases between them. Germline assignment: CDR1 ENHRY and CDR2 SYGVKD. This CDR3 region has 16 residues. CDR3 in amino acids: CAISEPGPDGVYEQYF. In nucleotides, the CDR3 is TGTGCCATCAGTGAGCCGGGACCAGATGGGGTCTACGAGCAGTACTTC.

The chain uses TRBV18 and TRBJ2-1, with D tentatively TRBD1 (6 bases). The CDR3 spans 14 residues. Germline values: CDR1 KGHSH, CDR2 LQKENI. V dropped 7 bases and J dropped 8 bases, with 18 bases sitting between them. The CDR3 nucleotides read TGTGCCAGCTACACAGACAGGAGGCCCCATGAGCAGTTCTTC. Its translation is CASYTDRRPHEQFF. The entire variable domain, with the rest obtained from reference TRBV18 and TRBJ2-1, is as follows: NAGVMQNPRHLVRRRGQEARLRCSPMKGHSHVYWYRQLPEEGLKFMVYLQKENIIDESGMPKERFSAEFPKEGPSILRIQQVVRGDSAAYFCASYTDRRPHEQFFGPGTRLTVL.

This clonotype was detected ten times or more. The gene calls are TRBV3-1 and TRBJ2-1; 7 bases are a match to TRBD1. This CDR3 has 15 residues. Germline V gene sequence: CDR1 LGHDT, CDR2 YNNKEL (reference sequence). After removal of 4 bases from V and 0 bases from J, the junction contained 3 bases not matched to a gene. The CDR3 loop reads CASSRTGDSYNEQFF. In DNA, the CDR3 is TGTGCCAGCAGCCGGACAGGCGACTCCTACAATGAGCAGTTCTTC.

The V and J genes are TRBV27 and TRBJ1-2; unclear D gene. The CDR3 contains 12 residues. With 8 bases removed from V and 12 bases from J, the gap between germline ends came to 19 bases. Germline V gene sequence: CDR1 MNHEY, CDR2 SMNVEV (reference sequence). Here the CDR3 reads CASRPWVGINTF. DNA for the CDR3: TGTGCCAGCCGTCCCTGGGTCGGGATTAACACCTTC.

There are many counts of this clonotype. The chain has TRBV7-8 and TRBJ2-1, with a tentative D call TRBD2 (5 bases). Germline CDR1 is SGHVS and CDR2 is FQNEAQ. V was clipped by 1 base and J by 3 bases, with 13 bases between them. The CDR3 totals 16 residues. CDR3 DNA: TGTGCCAGCAGCTTAGGGGGTGGGAGAGGCTACAATGAGCAGTTCTTC. Encoded protein: CASSLGGGRGYNEQFF.

This clonotype was seen more than once but under ten times. The chain combines TRBV28 with TRBJ1-1, with 7 positions matching TRBD1. After removal of 3 bases from V and 1 base from J, the junction contained 5 bases not matched to a gene. The germline V gene encodes CDR1 MDHEN and CDR2 SYDVKM. This CDR3 has 15 residues. The CDR3 region has the DNA TGTGCCAGCAGTTTCTCGGGACAGAGGAACACTGAAGCTTTCTTT. Its translation is CASSFSGQRNTEAFF.